This is a list of T cell receptor beta chains from one sample in a study of tumor T cells in aggressive B-cell lymphoma. Assay used: immunoSEQ multiplex PCR; TCRdb lists only in-frame clones, some missing. The table lists several hundred clones, approximately 90% of them singletons. Sample: tumor tissue. The source is an adult with diffuse large B cell lymphoma. The CDR3 runs from the conserved cysteine through the conserved F or W. The order of the fields is clone size, CDR3 length, D gene, J gene, V gene, CDR3 protein, CDR3 DNA. A D gene is named only where the DNA matches it firmly. Some rows mark clone size as missing; the rest say once, few, many or name a class of expanded clone.

abundance: .; len: 13; d_gene: TRBD1; j_gene: TRBJ2-4; v_gene: TRBV29-1; CDR3aa: CSARDRAGDIQYF; CDR3nt: TGCAGCGCCCGGGACAGGGCGGGGGACATTCAGTACTTC
abundance: .; len: 15; d_gene: .; j_gene: TRBJ1-1; v_gene: TRBV6-5; CDR3aa: CASSYSSGAATEAFF; CDR3nt: TGTGCCAGCAGTTACTCTTCAGGGGCCGCTACTGAAGCTTTCTTT
abundance: .; len: 14; d_gene: .; j_gene: TRBJ1-1; v_gene: TRBV6-6; CDR3aa: CASNIGTPNTEAFF; CDR3nt: TGTGCCAGCAATATTGGGACACCTAACACTGAAGCTTTCTTT
abundance: once; len: 16; d_gene: TRBD2; j_gene: TRBJ2-1; v_gene: TRBV19; CDR3aa: CASSRLAGDAYNEQFF; CDR3nt: TGTGCCAGTAGCCGACTAGCGGGAGATGCGTACAATGAGCAGTTCTTC
abundance: few; len: 16; d_gene: TRBD2; j_gene: TRBJ2-1; v_gene: TRBV7-8; CDR3aa: CASSRGSGGAYNEQFF; CDR3nt: TGTGCCAGCAGCAGGGGGAGCGGGGGGGCCTACAATGAGCAGTTCTTC
abundance: .; len: 12; d_gene: .; j_gene: TRBJ2-7; v_gene: TRBV6-5; CDR3aa: CASNTANYEQYF; CDR3nt: TGTGCCAGCAACACAGCCAACTACGAGCAGTACTTC
abundance: .; len: 17; d_gene: .; j_gene: TRBJ2-1; v_gene: TRBV7-9; CDR3aa: CASSLANDGSSYNEQFF; CDR3nt: TGTGCCAGCAGCTTAGCGAATGACGGGAGTTCCTACAATGAGCAGTTCTTC
abundance: once; len: 11; d_gene: TRBD1; j_gene: TRBJ2-7; v_gene: TRBV6-5; CDR3aa: CATARGYEQYF; CDR3nt: TGTGCCACCGCCAGGGGGTACGAGCAGTACTTC
abundance: .; len: 16; d_gene: TRBD2; j_gene: TRBJ2-5; v_gene: TRBV7-8; CDR3aa: CASSPRLAGLQETQYF; CDR3nt: TGTGCCAGCAGCCCCCGACTAGCGGGGCTACAAGAGACCCAGTACTTC
abundance: .; len: 15; d_gene: .; j_gene: TRBJ1-2; v_gene: TRBV28; CDR3aa: CASSLTLPGSYGYTF; CDR3nt: TGTGCCAGCAGTCTTACCCTCCCGGGTAGCTATGGCTACACCTTC
abundance: .; len: 17; d_gene: TRBD1; j_gene: TRBJ1-2; v_gene: TRBV7-2; CDR3aa: CASSLEGGDRAIYGYTF; CDR3nt: TGTGCCAGCAGCTTAGAGGGTGGGGACAGGGCAATCTATGGCTACACCTTC
abundance: .; len: 13; d_gene: .; j_gene: TRBJ1-5; v_gene: TRBV19; CDR3aa: CASSKQRNQPQHF; CDR3nt: TGTGCCAGTAGTAAACAGAGAAATCAGCCCCAGCATTTT
abundance: .; len: 15; d_gene: TRBD1; j_gene: TRBJ2-3; v_gene: TRBV18; CDR3aa: CASSPGDREGGTQYF; CDR3nt: TGTGCCAGCTCACCAGGGGACAGGGAGGGCGGTACGCAGTATTTT
abundance: .; len: 14; d_gene: TRBD2; j_gene: TRBJ2-2; v_gene: TRBV7-3; CDR3aa: CASSSGTTTGELFF; CDR3nt: TGTGCCAGCAGCTCTGGGACTACGACCGGGGAGCTGTTTTTT
abundance: few; len: 17; d_gene: TRBD2; j_gene: TRBJ2-7; v_gene: TRBV14; CDR3aa: CASSQEGGGGSAYEQYF; CDR3nt: TGTGCCAGCAGCCAAGAAGGCGGGGGGGGATCAGCCTACGAGCAGTACTTC
abundance: once; len: 14; d_gene: .; j_gene: TRBJ2-1; v_gene: TRBV15; CDR3aa: CATSRGGDNNEQFF; CDR3nt: TGTGCCACCAGCAGAGGGGGGGATAACAATGAGCAGTTCTTC
abundance: .; len: 15; d_gene: TRBD2; j_gene: TRBJ2-7; v_gene: TRBV5-5; CDR3aa: CASSTTSGSSYEQYF; CDR3nt: TGTGCCAGCAGCACCACTAGCGGGAGCTCCTACGAGCAGTACTTC
abundance: .; len: 14; d_gene: .; j_gene: TRBJ1-6; v_gene: TRBV4-3; CDR3aa: CASSQPWENSPLHF; CDR3nt: TGCGCCAGCAGCCAACCCTGGGAGAATTCACCCCTCCACTTT
abundance: few; len: 15; d_gene: TRBD2; j_gene: TRBJ2-7; v_gene: TRBV19; CDR3aa: CASSMGSGGQQEQYF; CDR3nt: TGTGCCAGTAGTATGGGGAGCGGGGGACAACAGGAGCAGTACTTC
abundance: .; len: 14; d_gene: TRBD2; j_gene: TRBJ2-1; v_gene: TRBV6-6; CDR3aa: CASSVTSGYNEQFF; CDR3nt: TGTGCCAGCAGCGTTACTAGCGGATACAATGAGCAGTTCTTC
abundance: .; len: 16; d_gene: .; j_gene: TRBJ1-4; v_gene: TRBV19; CDR3aa: CASSDTPGRYNEKLFF; CDR3nt: TGTGCCAGTAGTGATACCCCGGGAAGATACAATGAAAAACTGTTTTTT
abundance: .; len: 15; d_gene: TRBD1; j_gene: TRBJ2-2; v_gene: TRBV5-1; CDR3aa: CASSSGQDIIGELFF; CDR3nt: TGCGCCAGCAGCTCCGGACAGGATATAATCGGGGAGCTGTTTTTT
abundance: .; len: 13; d_gene: .; j_gene: TRBJ2-7; v_gene: TRBV5-1; CDR3aa: CASSHDSNYEQYF; CDR3nt: TGCGCCAGCAGCCATGACTCTAACTACGAGCAGTACTTC
abundance: .; len: 23; d_gene: .; j_gene: TRBJ1-5; v_gene: TRBV4-2; CDR3aa: CASSQVGDLRRGRLWGSNQPQHF; CDR3nt: TGTGCCAGCAGCCAAGTCGGAGATCTACGGAGGGGTCGACTTTGGGGGAGCAATCAGCCCCAGCATTTT
abundance: .; len: 17; d_gene: TRBD2; j_gene: TRBJ2-7; v_gene: TRBV18; CDR3aa: CASSPGTSGGLSYEQYF; CDR3nt: TGTGCCAGCTCACCCGGGACTAGCGGGGGACTCTCCTACGAGCAGTACTTC
abundance: .; len: 14; d_gene: .; j_gene: TRBJ1-2; v_gene: TRBV10-3; CDR3aa: CAISEVAVNYGYTF; CDR3nt: TGTGCCATCAGTGAAGTTGCGGTTAACTATGGCTACACCTTC
abundance: .; len: 16; d_gene: TRBD2; j_gene: TRBJ2-7; v_gene: TRBV27; CDR3aa: CASSLGLAGGAYEQYF; CDR3nt: TGTGCCAGCAGTTTAGGCCTAGCGGGTGGGGCTTACGAGCAGTACTTC
abundance: .; len: 15; d_gene: TRBD1; j_gene: TRBJ1-2; v_gene: TRBV4-1; CDR3aa: CASSQGRGPNYGYTF; CDR3nt: TGCGCCAGCAGCCAAGGCAGGGGGCCTAACTATGGCTACACCTTC
abundance: .; len: 11; d_gene: .; j_gene: TRBJ1-3; v_gene: TRBV20-1; CDR3aa: CSAVSGNTIYF; CDR3nt: TGCAGTGCTGTATCTGGAAACACCATATATTTT
abundance: .; len: 16; d_gene: TRBD1; j_gene: TRBJ1-1; v_gene: TRBV7-2; CDR3aa: CASSYGQGLLDTEAFF; CDR3nt: TGTGCCAGCAGCTATGGACAGGGACTTTTGGACACTGAAGCTTTCTTT
abundance: .; len: 14; d_gene: .; j_gene: TRBJ1-1; v_gene: TRBV7-6; CDR3aa: CASSLSGRATEAFF; CDR3nt: TGTGCCAGCAGCTTATCCGGCAGGGCTACTGAAGCTTTCTTT
abundance: .; len: 13; d_gene: .; j_gene: TRBJ2-5; v_gene: TRBV7-2; CDR3aa: CASSLGLRETQYF; CDR3nt: TGTGCCAGCAGTTTGGGCCTCCGGGAGACCCAGTACTTC
abundance: .; len: 14; d_gene: .; j_gene: TRBJ2-1; v_gene: TRBV7-9; CDR3aa: CASSPPDWYNEQFF; CDR3nt: TGTGCCAGCAGCCCGCCTGACTGGTACAATGAGCAGTTCTTC
abundance: .; len: 13; d_gene: TRBD1; j_gene: TRBJ1-2; v_gene: TRBV18; CDR3aa: CASSPTGGYGYTF; CDR3nt: TGTGCCAGCTCACCAACAGGGGGCTATGGCTACACCTTC
abundance: .; len: 12; d_gene: .; j_gene: TRBJ1-5; v_gene: TRBV2; CDR3aa: CASCSGNQPQHF; CDR3nt: TGTGCCAGCTGTAGTGGCAATCAGCCCCAGCATTTT
abundance: once; len: 15; d_gene: TRBD2; j_gene: TRBJ2-1; v_gene: TRBV7-9; CDR3aa: CASSFGWEGFNEQFF; CDR3nt: TGTGCCAGCAGCTTCGGGTGGGAGGGGTTCAATGAGCAGTTCTTC
abundance: .; len: 15; d_gene: TRBD1; j_gene: TRBJ2-3; v_gene: TRBV30; CDR3aa: CAWSAGTGGLDTQYF; CDR3nt: TGTGCCTGGTCTGCCGGGACAGGGGGTCTAGATACGCAGTATTTT
abundance: .; len: 14; d_gene: .; j_gene: TRBJ2-7; v_gene: TRBV30; CDR3aa: CAWSVGTFFGEQYF; CDR3nt: TGTGCCTGGAGTGTTGGGACTTTTTTTGGCGAGCAGTACTTC
abundance: .; len: 12; d_gene: .; j_gene: TRBJ2-6; v_gene: TRBV27; CDR3aa: CASSKPANVLTF; CDR3nt: TGTGCCAGCAGTAAGCCGGCCAACGTCCTGACTTTC
abundance: .; len: 13; d_gene: .; j_gene: TRBJ2-3; v_gene: TRBV27; CDR3aa: CASSFSVGNTQYF; CDR3nt: TGTGCCAGCAGTTTTTCAGTCGGGAATACGCAGTATTTT
abundance: .; len: 13; d_gene: TRBD2; j_gene: TRBJ2-7; v_gene: TRBV5-1; CDR3aa: CASSLGLTYEQYF; CDR3nt: TGCGCCAGCAGCCTGGGACTAACCTACGAGCAGTACTTC
abundance: once; len: 16; d_gene: TRBD2; j_gene: TRBJ2-1; v_gene: TRBV7-2; CDR3aa: CASSLMLGLAYNEQFF; CDR3nt: TGTGCCAGCAGCTTAATGTTGGGACTAGCCTACAATGAGCAGTTCTTC
abundance: few; len: 16; d_gene: TRBD1; j_gene: TRBJ2-3; v_gene: TRBV7-2; CDR3aa: CASSRQTGGFTDTQYF; CDR3nt: TGTGCCAGCAGCCGCCAGACAGGGGGCTTCACAGATACGCAGTATTTT
abundance: .; len: 15; d_gene: TRBD1; j_gene: TRBJ1-5; v_gene: TRBV4-3; CDR3aa: CASSQVWAGGQPQHF; CDR3nt: TGCGCCAGCAGCCAAGTCTGGGCAGGGGGTCAGCCCCAGCATTTT
abundance: .; len: 13; d_gene: .; j_gene: TRBJ2-7; v_gene: TRBV10-3; CDR3aa: CAIKETGPYEQYF; CDR3nt: TGTGCCATCAAAGAGACAGGACCCTACGAGCAGTACTTC
abundance: few; len: 13; d_gene: TRBD1; j_gene: TRBJ2-7; v_gene: TRBV5-4; CDR3aa: CASSWGTGYEQYF; CDR3nt: TGTGCCAGCAGCTGGGGGACAGGATACGAGCAGTACTTC
abundance: .; len: 13; d_gene: .; j_gene: TRBJ1-1; v_gene: TRBV19; CDR3aa: CASFTWAVTEAFF; CDR3nt: TGTGCCAGTTTCACCTGGGCAGTCACTGAAGCTTTCTTT
abundance: .; len: 14; d_gene: .; j_gene: TRBJ2-7; v_gene: TRBV7-8; CDR3aa: CASSSGGAPYEQYF; CDR3nt: TGTGCCAGCAGCTCTGGCGGGGCTCCTTACGAGCAGTACTTC
abundance: .; len: 14; d_gene: .; j_gene: TRBJ1-2; v_gene: TRBV27; CDR3aa: CASSPLELFGGYTF; CDR3nt: TGTGCCAGCAGTCCGCTCGAACTTTTCGGTGGCTACACCTTC
abundance: .; len: 18; d_gene: TRBD2; j_gene: TRBJ2-5; v_gene: TRBV28; CDR3aa: CVSNSPSGGQRYQETQYF; CDR3nt: TGTGTCAGTAACTCTCCTAGCGGGGGGCAACGGTACCAAGAGACCCAGTACTTC
abundance: .; len: 13; d_gene: .; j_gene: TRBJ2-6; v_gene: TRBV2; CDR3aa: CASGSSGANVLTF; CDR3nt: TGTGCCAGCGGGAGCTCTGGGGCCAACGTCCTGACTTTC
abundance: .; len: 14; d_gene: TRBD1; j_gene: TRBJ1-6; v_gene: TRBV30; CDR3aa: CAWSPGQGNSPLHF; CDR3nt: TGTGCCTGGAGTCCGGGACAGGGAAATTCACCCCTCCACTTT
abundance: .; len: 14; d_gene: .; j_gene: TRBJ2-3; v_gene: TRBV15; CDR3aa: CATSPRAGTDTQYF; CDR3nt: TGTGCCACCAGCCCCCGTGCCGGGACAGATACGCAGTATTTT
abundance: .; len: 15; d_gene: .; j_gene: TRBJ1-4; v_gene: TRBV4-1; CDR3aa: CASSQDPSTNEKLFF; CDR3nt: TGCGCCAGCAGCCAAGATCCTTCCACAAATGAAAAACTGTTTTTT